This T cell receptor (beta chain) was recovered during a study of OX40 agonist ivuxolimab in advanced cancers. Study background: In this trial design, patients received ivuxolimab intravenously at 0.01 to 10 mg/kg every 2 weeks.

Data came from immunoSEQ multiplex PCR; TCRdb stores just in-frame clones and leaves some out. The sample lists about 83,000 clones, about 81% seen once, with roughly 6.6% in the top ten. This CDR3 region has 15 residues. Between the trimmed V and J ends, which lost 5 bases and 0 bases, there was a span of 13 bases. Germline loops: CDR1 SEHNR, CDR2 FQNEAQ (reference sequence). This material consisted of CD4+ or CD8+ T cells sorted from blood, taken in a trial of the OX40 agonist ivuxolimab. The V gene is TRBV7-9, the J gene TRBJ1-1; D may be TRBD1 (6 bases). This receptor was taken from an adult with an advanced solid tumor such as melanoma, head and neck, liver or kidney cancer. The CDR3 here is CASSPTGNLNTEAFF. The CDR3 nucleotides read TGTGCCAGCAGCCCCACAGGGAATCTGAACACTGAAGCTTTCTTT.